A single sample gave rise to the 26 T cell receptor beta chains below, sequenced in a study of blood T cell repertoires in COVID-19 (dated by TCRdb to the early 2020s). Library method: the immunoSEQ multiplex PCR assay. In TCRdb, the immuneACCESS table is reduced to in-frame sequences with V and J assigned. These tables do not hold every clone; where another copy was compared, an unresolved V gene accounts for under half, and the others remain unexplained. The sample includes about 330,000 clones, with 65% to 90% observed a single time. Over 9.5% of the sample is taken by the ten largest. Sample: PBMCs or T cells enriched from blood (not recorded which). These receptors were taken from a young woman who had recovered from COVID-19.

V is TRBV28 and J is TRBJ2-7, with TRBD1 identical over 10 bases. The CDR3 covers 12 residues. Germline V lookup: CDR1 MDHEN, CDR2 SYDVKM. J gave up 4 bases and V 9 bases, and 3 bases lay outside the gene matches. Here the CDR3 reads CASRQGAYEQYF. The DNA of the CDR3 is TGTGCCAGTCGACAGGGGGCATACGAGCAGTACTTC.

V gene TRBV10-3 combines with J gene TRBJ2-7, with 11 bases aligning to TRBD1. Unmatched junction bases numbered 7, after V lost 5 bases and J lost 4 bases. CDR1 and CDR2 (germline): ENHRY, SYGVKD. This CDR3 comprises 15 residues. The CDR3 DNA reads TGTGCCATCAGTTCCGGACAGGGGGCATCGTACGAGCAGTACTTC. This codes for CAISSGQGASYEQYF.

The chain couples TRBV4-1 to TRBJ1-1; D gene uncertain. This CDR3 region has 13 residues. Germline-derived CDR1 and CDR2 are MGHRA and YSYEKL. The V gene lost 1 base and the J gene lost 0 bases, with 3 bases spanning the gap. CDR3 DNA: TGCGCCAGCAGCCAAGCCATGAACACTGAAGCTTTCTTT. Translation gives CASSQAMNTEAFF.

Concerning this clone itself: Other DNA sequences in the same sample also yield this CDR3. V gene TRBV19 combines with J gene TRBJ2-3, with D possibly TRBD2 on 5 matching bases. Germline CDR1 LNHDA, CDR2 SQIVND (reference sequence). This CDR3 has 15 residues. Trimming removed 9 bases at V and 0 bases at J, with 16 bases between. CDR3: CASSSAGFSTDTQYF. The CDR3 DNA is TGTGCCAGCAGCTCGGCGGGTTTTAGCACAGATACGCAGTATTTT. The variable domain in full, completed from reference TRBV19 and TRBJ2-3, reads DGGITQSPKYLFRKEGQNVTLSCEQNLNHDAMYWYRQDPGQGLRLIYYSQIVNDFQKGDIAEGYSVSREKKESFPLTVTSAQKNPTAFYLCASSSAGFSTDTQYFGPGTRLTVL.

V usage is TRBV29-1 and J usage is TRBJ2-2; D perhaps matches TRBD1 (6 bases). This CDR3 has 15 residues. Trimming shortened V by 3 bases and J by 2 bases, and 13 bases separated the two germline ends. Looked up from germline, CDR1 is SQVTM and CDR2 is ANQGSEA. The CDR3 protein is CSVDSRGVNTGELFF. The CDR3 nucleotides read TGCAGCGTTGATTCCAGGGGCGTTAACACCGGGGAGCTGTTTTTT.

The V gene is TRBV18, the J gene TRBJ2-3; 7 bases fit TRBD1. CDR1 KGHSH and CDR2 LQKENI come from the germline V gene. The CDR3 is 14 amino acids. Trimming cost V 3 bases and J 5 bases; bases outside gene matches: 5. The CDR3 loop is CASSPIRQGDTQYF. In DNA, the CDR3 is TGTGCCAGCTCACCGATACGACAGGGAGATACGCAGTATTTT.

This chain joins TRBV6-5 and TRBJ2-7; 12 positions match TRBD2. Trimming took 7 bases from V and 2 from J; bases not matched to a gene: 3. CDR3 length: 14 residues. CDR1 and CDR2 from the germline V gene are MNHEY and SVGAGI. The CDR3 nucleotides read TGTGCCAGCATGGGACTAGCGGGCCCCTACGAGCAGTACTTC. It encodes CASMGLAGPYEQYF.

The V and J genes are TRBV2 and TRBJ2-1, with TRBD2 as a possible D gene (6 bases). This CDR3 spans 12 amino acids. The V and J ends lost 4 bases and 9 bases respectively, with 10 bases between them. CDR1 and CDR2 (germline): SNHLY, FYNNEI. The CDR3 DNA sequence: TGTGCCAGCAGTGGGCCGGGGGTTGAGCAGTTCTTC. Residues: CASSGPGVEQFF.

In its sample, this clone was seen a few times. The genes are TRBV7-3 and TRBJ1-2; 7 nucleotides match TRBD1. V lost 5 bases to trimming and J lost 3 bases; unmatched junction nucleotides: 3. There are 13 residues in the CDR3. Germline lookup yields CDR1 SGHTA and CDR2 FQGTGA. In DNA, the CDR3 is TGTGCCAGCAGCGATGGGACAGACTATGGCTACACCTTC. As protein: CASSDGTDYGYTF.

This clone came up a few times. This sequence joins TRBV7-9 and TRBJ2-2; 10 positions agree with TRBD1. This CDR3 is built from 14 residues. Per germline, CDR1 SEHNR and CDR2 FQNEAQ (reference sequence). The V gene end was trimmed by 11 bases and the J gene end by 0 bases; junction bases not matched to a gene: 3. CDR3 DNA: TGTGCCGCCGGGACAGGGGCGAACACCGGGGAGCTGTTTTTT. It yields the protein CAAGTGANTGELFF.

This chain joins TRBV24-1 and TRBJ2-3; 10 bases are a match to TRBD1. From germline, CDR1 is KGHDR and CDR2 SFDVKD. This CDR3 contains 17 residues. The V gene end was trimmed by 3 bases and the J gene end by 5 bases; junction bases not matched to a gene: 10. The CDR3 DNA reads TGTGCCACCAGTGATCTGGGACAGGGGCGGGCGGTAGATACGCAGTATTTT. It translates to CATSDLGQGRAVDTQYF.

The chain recombines TRBV7-9 with TRBJ1-2; 10 bases map to TRBD1. The germline V gene has CDR1 SEHNR and CDR2 FQNEAQ (reference sequence). The CDR3 is 12 residues long. The CDR3 here is CADEGTGVGYTF. In DNA form, the CDR3 reads TGTGCGGACGAGGGGACAGGGGTTGGCTACACCTTC.

Only one count was recorded for this clone. This rearrangement joins TRBV5-5 to TRBJ2-7; D not resolved. The CDR3 covers 12 residues. V lost 4 bases, J lost 4 bases, and 9 bases lay in between. Germline CDR1 is SGHKS and CDR2 is YYEKEE (reference sequence). DNA of the CDR3: TGTGCCAGCAGCCCCCCCGGGTACGAGCAGTACTTC. The encoded protein is CASSPPGYEQYF.

J is TRBJ2-4 and V is TRBV5-4; D ambiguous. This CDR3 is 16 amino acids long. Per germline, CDR1 SGHNT and CDR2 YYREEE (reference sequence). V lost 3 bases to trimming and J lost 0 bases, with 13 bases between them. The CDR3 sequence is CASSWNLPGAKNIQYF. In nucleotides, the CDR3 is TGTGCCAGCAGCTGGAATCTTCCGGGAGCCAAAAACATTCAGTACTTC.

This chain joins TRBV5-4 and TRBJ1-2; D gene uncertain. Germline assignment: CDR1 SGHNT and CDR2 YYREEE (reference sequence). The CDR3 is 14 residues long. The V end lost 2 bases, the J end lost 4 bases, and 12 bases lay between the germline ends. DNA for the CDR3: TGTGCCAGCAGCTTCGCGACTCTTGGCTATGGCTACACCTTC. As protein: CASSFATLGYGYTF.

The V call is TRBV21-1, the J call TRBJ1-2; the table calls TRBD1, which could not be checked here. TRBV21-1 is a recognized pseudogene. The CDR3 consists of 15 residues. CDR3 residues: CASSMGQGGNYGYTF. CDR3 in DNA: TGTGCCAGCAGCATGGGACAGGGAGGAAACTATGGCTACACCTTC.

The chain employs TRBV3-1 (or the pseudogene TRBV3-2) and TRBJ2-7; D gene uncertain. This CDR3 spans 11 amino acids. Germline CDR1 is LGHDT and CDR2 is YNNKEL (reference sequence). Trimming shortened V by 5 bases and J by 3 bases, and 5 bases separated the two germline ends. This chain's CDR3 is CASSFSYEQYF. DNA for the CDR3: TGTGCCAGCAGCTTTAGCTACGAGCAGTACTTC.

The genes are TRBV11-2 and TRBJ2-2; TRBD2 matches at 11 bases. J lost 5 bases, V lost 5 bases, and 7 bases had no gene match. The germline V gene encodes CDR1 SGHAT and CDR2 FQNNGV. The CDR3 extends over 16 amino acids. CDR3 residues: CASSPRLAGPTGELFF. CDR3 sequence (DNA): TGTGCCAGCAGCCCTCGACTAGCGGGACCAACCGGGGAGCTGTTTTTT.

This chain uses TRBV7-3 with TRBJ2-7; TRBD2 matches at 7 bases. Germline CDR1 is SGHTA and CDR2 is FQGTGA. The CDR3 is 15 amino acids. The trim removed 4 bases at V and 3 bases at J, leaving 9 bases unmatched. DNA of the CDR3: TGTGCCAGCAGCTCTCAGGCGGGGGATCTCTACGAGCAGTACTTC. The encoded protein is CASSSQAGDLYEQYF.

The rearrangement links TRBV7-6 to TRBJ1-2; possibly TRBD1 for D (5 bases). Germline lookup yields CDR1 SGHVS and CDR2 FNYEAQ. The V gene lost 1 base and the J gene lost 8 bases, with 11 bases spanning the gap. CDR3 size: 13 residues. CDR3 nucleotide sequence: TGTGCCAGCAGCTTAGAATCTAGGGGAGGCTACACCTTC. Residues: CASSLESRGGYTF.

This chain links TRBV5-6 with TRBJ1-1; TRBD1 might be the D (5 bases). The V gene lost 3 bases and the J gene lost 5 bases, with 14 bases spanning the gap. The germline CDR1 and CDR2 sequences are SGHDT and YYEEEE. The CDR3 runs 14 residues. The CDR3 bases are TGTGCCAGCAGCTGGGGGACGGGGGAGACTGAAGCTTTCTTT. Translated, it gives CASSWGTGETEAFF.

The J gene is TRBJ2-7, the V gene TRBV5-1; 8 bases agree with TRBD1. V lost 0 bases and J lost 2; bases outside the gene matches: 7. The CDR3 loop spans 16 amino acids. Per germline, CDR1 SGHRS and CDR2 YFSETQ. DNA for the CDR3: TGCGCCAGCAGCTTGGAGGGACAGGCTTCTGCCTACGAGCAGTACTTC. It specifies CASSLEGQASAYEQYF.

The chain uses TRBV7-9 and TRBJ2-1; 7 bases fit TRBD1. The CDR3 is 14 amino acids. V shed 4 bases, J shed 10 bases, and the junction held 10 bases outside the gene matches. Germline CDR1 is SEHNR and CDR2 is FQNEAQ (reference sequence). CDR3 nucleotide sequence: TGTGCCAGCAGCTCCGGGACAGAATGGGGCGAGCAGTTCTTC. It encodes CASSSGTEWGEQFF.

V gene TRBV2 combines with J gene TRBJ1-2; D gene unclear. Germline V gene data show CDR1 as SNHLY and CDR2 as FYNNEI. V gave up 7 bases and J gave up 2 bases, with 14 bases separating them. The CDR3 is 14 amino acids. CDR3 sequence reads: CASILVQVNYGYTF. The CDR3 bases are TGTGCCAGCATCTTAGTTCAGGTCAACTATGGCTACACCTTC.

The rearrangement uses TRBV4-1 and TRBJ1-1, with 7 nucleotides matching TRBD1. Germline loops: CDR1 MGHRA, CDR2 YSYEKL. The ends lost 5 bases at V and 5 bases at J; junction bases unmatched: 8. CDR3 length: 14 residues. CDR3 protein: CASSKTGLGTEAFF. CDR3 nucleotide sequence: TGCGCCAGCAGCAAGACAGGGCTTGGAACTGAAGCTTTCTTT.

The V gene is TRBV30, the J gene TRBJ1-2; 9 bases align to TRBD1. The CDR3 is 14 amino acids. V dropped 3 bases and J dropped 7; count of bases not matched to a gene: 9. Germline loops: CDR1 GTSNPN, CDR2 SVGIG (reference sequence). In DNA form, the CDR3 reads TGTGCCTGGAGGGCCGGACAGGGGCTGGGTGGCTACACCTTC. Its protein product is CAWRAGQGLGGYTF.